These 30 T cell receptor beta chains share one sample of origin, sequenced in a study of tumor and adjacent non-tumor tissue in lung cancer. The library came from three nested PCR rounds adapted from ARM-PCR protocols. TCRdb reprocessed the multiplex PCR reads via MiXCR and lists one record per CDR3 protein. This sample carries tens of thousands of distinct CDR3 sequences, approximately 60% of them seen once, and the ten largest clones take 15% to 20%. This sample's RNA came from whole unsorted tissue. Distant lung tissue was collected more than 3 cm away from the tumor edge. The sample was distant non-tumor lung tissue. The receptors derive from a woman in her forties with non-small cell lung cancer.

The V gene is TRBV7-3, the J gene TRBJ2-6; 11 nucleotides line up with TRBD1. The ends lost 1 base at V and 11 bases at J; junction bases unmatched: 7. The germline V gene has CDR1 SGHTA and CDR2 FQGTGA. There are 16 residues in the CDR3. In DNA form, the CDR3 reads TGTGCCAGCAGCTTAAACGCCGGGACAGGGGGTCACGTCCTGACTTTC. It yields the protein CASSLNAGTGGHVLTF.

This clonotype has at least ten counts. This chain connects TRBV5-4 to TRBJ2-1; 7 nucleotides line up with TRBD2. Germline V gene data show CDR1 as SGHNT and CDR2 as YYREEE (reference sequence). The CDR3 is 15 amino acids. The J segment lost 4 bases and the V segment lost 1 base, leaving 5 bases of the junction unmatched. The CDR3 region is CASSLSAGVYNEQFF. In DNA, the CDR3 is TGTGCCAGCAGCTTGAGTGCGGGGGTTTACAATGAGCAGTTCTTC.

On this clonotype itself: Being one base from a much bigger clone, this may be a read error. The chain employs TRBV5-1 and TRBJ2-1; no reliable D call. The CDR3 spans 16 residues. Trimming cost V 3 bases and J 0 bases, with 13 bases left between them. The germline CDR1 and CDR2 sequences are SGHRS and YFSETQ. The CDR3 DNA reads as TGCGCCAGCAGCTGCGAAGGACCCCGCTCCTACAATGAGCAGTTCTTC. Translated: CASSCEGPRSYNEQFF. Drawing the rest from reference TRBV5-1 and TRBJ2-1, the complete variable domain is KAGVTQTPRYLIKTRGQQVTLSCSPISGHRSVSWYQQTPGQGLQFLFEYFSETQRNKGNFPGRFSGRQFSNSRSEMNVSTLELGDSALYLCASSCEGPRSYNEQFFGPGTRLTVL.

With respect to this clonotype: At one end the junction does not follow the germline gene, possibly because of a read error. This chain joins TRBV7-3 and TRBJ2-1; TRBD1 matches at 11 bases. Germline-derived CDR1 and CDR2 are SGHTA and FQGTGA. The CDR3 contains 14 residues. The CDR3 is CASSFGTGGLEHFF. The CDR3 region has the DNA TGTGCCAGCAGCTTCGGGACAGGGGGACTCGAGCATTTCTTC.

The count of this clonotype is one. A much larger clone lies one base from this, so it may be a read error. V gene TRBV30 combines with J gene TRBJ2-7; a weak D match, TRBD2 (6 bases). The V gene's germline CDR1 is GTSNPN and CDR2 SVGIG (reference sequence). The CDR3 consists of 11 residues. CDR3 DNA sequence: TGTGACTGGAGGGAAGCCTACGAGCAGTACTTC. This translates into CDWREAYEQYF. The full variable domain, with the rest looked up from reference TRBV30 and TRBJ2-7, is SQTIHQWPATLVQPVGSPLSLECTVEGTSNPNLYWYRQAAGRGLQLLFYSVGIGQISSEVPQNLSASRPQDRQFILSSKKLLLSDSGFYLCDWREAYEQYFGPGTRLTVT.

About this clonotype itself: At one of its ends the junction is not consistent with the germline gene, which may arise from a read error. V gene TRBV6-6 combines with J gene TRBJ1-5; possibly TRBD1 for D (5 bases). The CDR3 is 15 amino acids. Per germline, CDR1 MNHNY and CDR2 SVGAGI (reference sequence). CDR3 in amino acids: CASSSETDSSQPQHF. Written as DNA, the CDR3 is TGTGCCAGCAGCTCCGAGACAGATAGCAGTCAGCCCCAGCATTTT.

There are many counts of this clonotype. This CDR3 is CASSPSLAGLYEQYF. The CDR3 coding sequence is TGTGCCAGCAGTCCCTCCTTAGCGGGACTCTACGAGCAGTACTTC. The chain carries TRBV12-3 or TRBV12-4 and TRBJ2-7, with 8 nucleotides matching TRBD2. There are 15 residues in the CDR3. The V segment lost 5 bases and the J segment 3 bases; nucleotides outside the gene matches: 9.

The chain recombines TRBV12-3 or TRBV12-4 with TRBJ1-2, with no clear D. V was clipped by 7 bases and J by 9 bases, with 15 bases between them. The CDR3 spans 12 residues. DNA of the CDR3: TGTGCCAGCACTTTCACCCAGGCCAGCTACACCTTC. Its translation: CASTFTQASYTF.

This clonotype was counted ten times or more. The chain employs TRBV28 and TRBJ1-3; 9 nucleotides match TRBD1. This CDR3 comprises 19 residues. Germline V gives CDR1 MDHEN, CDR2 SYDVKM. J was trimmed by 4 bases and V by 7 bases; bases with no gene match: 20. The CDR3 DNA reads TGTGCCAGCACACCTACCGGGACAGGGCTTCTGGCTCAAGGAAACACCATATATTTT. Amino acid sequence: CASTPTGTGLLAQGNTIYF.

This clonotype was picked up a small number of times. The rearrangement links TRBV20-1 to TRBJ2-5; TRBD2 might be the D (7 bases). Germline assignment: CDR1 DFQATT and CDR2 SNEGSKA (reference sequence). Deletions cut 6 bases from V and 4 bases from J, with 24 bases between. The CDR3 loop spans 16 amino acids. In DNA, the CDR3 is TGCAGTGCGAGTAAAACGTGGGGGGGGGCAGGAGAGACCCAGTACTTC. The encoded protein is CSASKTWGGAGETQYF.

The J gene is TRBJ2-1, the V gene TRBV9; perhaps TRBD1 as D (6 bases). The germline V and J ends were trimmed by 1 base and 5 bases, with 22 bases remaining between them. CDR1 is SGDLS and CDR2 is YYNGEE in the germline V gene. The CDR3 is made up of 18 amino acids. CDR3 sequence: CASSVIRPPGHQNNEQFF. CDR3 nucleotide sequence: TGTGCCAGCAGCGTAATCAGACCCCCGGGACACCAGAACAATGAGCAGTTCTTC.

Points on this clonotype: The junction shows a germline mismatch at one end, possibly a read error. The chain recombines TRBV9 with TRBJ2-7, with D perhaps matching TRBD1 (6 bases). The CDR3 is 18 residues long. Germline lookup yields CDR1 SGDLS and CDR2 YYNGEE. CDR3 residues: CGSSRGKGALRGSYEQYF. CDR3 nucleotides: TGTGGCAGCAGTCGGGGAAAGGGCGCGCTCAGGGGATCCTACGAGCAGTACTTC. The complete variable domain, with remaining parts taken from reference TRBV9 and TRBJ2-7, reads DSGVTQTPKHLITATGQRVTLRCSPRSGDLSVYWYQQSLDQGLQFLIQYYNGEERAKGNILERFSAQQFPDLHSELNLSSLELGDSALYFCGSSRGKGALRGSYEQYFGPGTRLTVT.

A word on this clonotype: Relative to the germline gene, one junction end is altered; a read error may explain this. CDR3 nucleotides: TGTGTCAGCAGCCCATCTGTGGCTAGCGTTCATGAGCAGTTCTTT. It encodes CVSSPSVASVHEQFF. This chain links TRBV11-2 with TRBJ2-1, with D tentatively TRBD2 (6 bases). The CDR3 contains 15 residues. The germline V gene has CDR1 SGHAT and CDR2 FQNNGV. Full variable domain (outside the CDR3, taken from reference TRBV11-2 and TRBJ2-1): EAGVAQSPRYKIIEKRQSVAFWCNPISGHATLYWYQQILGQGPKLLIQFQNNGVVDDSQLPKDRFSAERLKGVDSTLKIQPAKLEDSAVYLCVSSPSVASVHEQFFGPGTRLTVL.

The J gene is TRBJ1-2, the V gene TRBV11-2, with TRBD1 as a possible D gene (6 bases). With 5 bases removed from V and 13 bases from J, the gap between germline ends came to 26 bases. Germline lookup yields CDR1 SGHAT and CDR2 FQNNGV. CDR3 length: 15 amino acids. CDR3 coding DNA: TGTGCCAGCAGCGATCCGACACAGGGTCCCTATGGCAGCACCTTC. Protein sequence: CASSDPTQGPYGSTF. The full variable domain, rest sourced from reference TRBV11-2 and TRBJ1-2, is EAGVAQSPRYKIIEKRQSVAFWCNPISGHATLYWYQQILGQGPKLLIQFQNNGVVDDSQLPKDRFSAERLKGVDSTLKIQPAKLEDSAVYLCASSDPTQGPYGSTFGSGTRLTVV.

On this clonotype itself: At one of its ends the junction is not consistent with the germline gene, which may arise from a read error. This sequence joins TRBV11-2 and TRBJ2-6; perhaps TRBD1 as D (5 bases). CDR3 size: 16 residues. CDR1 and CDR2 (germline): SGHAT, FQNNGV. The CDR3 coding sequence is TGTGCCAGCAGCTGGTCAGACCTCCCTGGGGCCAACGTCCTGACATTT. Translated, it gives CASSWSDLPGANVLTF.

The V gene is TRBV7-3, the J gene TRBJ2-1, with 8 bases that match TRBD1. The V gene end was trimmed by 5 bases and the J gene end by 9 bases; junction bases not matched to a gene: 9. There are 14 residues in the CDR3. Germline loops: CDR1 SGHTA, CDR2 FQGTGA. The CDR3 here is CASSPGQGNSEQFF. The CDR3 bases are TGTGCCAGCAGCCCAGGACAGGGAAACAGTGAGCAGTTCTTC.

Note on this clonotype: One end of the junction does not line up with germline, which may come from a read error. This chain connects TRBV29-1 to TRBJ2-2, with a tentative D call TRBD2 (6 bases). CDR3 length: 13 amino acids. Per germline, CDR1 SQVTM and CDR2 ANQGSEA. The DNA for the CDR3 is TGCGGCGTTGAGGGGAGGTACACCGGGGAGGTGTTTTTT. Protein: CGVEGRYTGEVFF.

About this clonotype: One end of the junction fails to match germline, which may point to a read error. This sequence joins TRBV5-6 and TRBJ2-7; 7 bases map to TRBD1. Germline V gene data show CDR1 as SGHDT and CDR2 as YYEEEE. This CDR3 is 14 amino acids long. The CDR3 DNA follows: TGTGCCAGCAGCTCGACAGGGAGCTCCTGCGAGCAGTACTTC. It specifies CASSSTGSSCEQYF.

This clonotype is a singleton in its sample. This chain connects TRBV29-1 to TRBJ2-3; weak D call: TRBD1 (5 bases). The V end was cut by 2 bases, the J end by 0 bases, with 18 bases between. CDR1 SQVTM and CDR2 ANQGSEA come from the germline V gene. The CDR3 sequence is 17 residues long. CDR3 nucleotide sequence: TGCAGCGTTGAAACGGTTCGACAGAGTCTGAGCACAGATACGCAGTATTTT. Translation: CSVETVRQSLSTDTQYF.

A note on this clonotype: At one of its ends the junction is not consistent with the germline gene, which may arise from a read error. V usage is TRBV6-1 and J usage is TRBJ1-5; 7 bases map to TRBD1. This CDR3 is built from 14 residues. The germline V gene encodes CDR1 MNHNS and CDR2 SASEGT. The CDR3: CASRGDRGLRAQHF. CDR3 nucleotides: TGTGCTAGCAGGGGGGACAGAGGCCTTAGGGCCCAGCATTTT.

Ten or more counts support this clonotype. The chain combines TRBV5-1 with TRBJ2-3; tentatively, D is TRBD1 or TRBD2 (5 bases each). This CDR3 comprises 13 residues. Trimming shortened V by 4 bases and J by 4 bases, and 10 bases separated the two germline ends. Looked up from germline, CDR1 is SGHRS and CDR2 is YFSETQ. DNA for the CDR3: TGCGCCAGCAGCCCCGGGGCCGCAGATACGCAGTATTTT. As protein: CASSPGAADTQYF.

The J gene is TRBJ2-2, the V gene TRBV19; D remains unclear. Trimming took off 3 bases at V and 0 bases at J, with 11 bases between the two ends. Per germline, CDR1 LNHDA and CDR2 SQIVND (reference sequence). The length of the CDR3 is 16 residues. CDR3 region: CASSIQTDANTGELFF. The CDR3 bases are TGTGCCAGTAGTATCCAGACCGATGCGAACACCGGGGAGCTGTTTTTT.

This clonotype was observed many times. The chain uses TRBV4-1 and TRBJ2-5; no definite D call. Germline values: CDR1 MGHRA, CDR2 YSYEKL. V was trimmed by 1 base and J by 3 bases, leaving 12 bases between them. The CDR3 covers 15 residues. The CDR3 DNA reads as TGCGCCAGCAGCCAAGCATTGTCTGGGAAAGAGACCCAGTACTTC. Translation: CASSQALSGKETQYF.

Turning to this clonotype: At one boundary the junction diverges from the germline segment, which might be a read error. This chain connects TRBV11-2 to TRBJ1-1; 8 bases match TRBD1. CDR3 size: 13 residues. Per the germline V gene, CDR1 is SGHAT and CDR2 is FQNNGV. CDR3 in amino acids: CACSPNRDRKVFF. In DNA form, the CDR3 reads TGTGCCTGCAGCCCTAATAGGGACAGGAAAGTCTTCTTT. The full variable domain, its missing parts supplied by reference TRBV11-2 and TRBJ1-1, is EAGVAQSPRYKIIEKRQSVAFWCNPISGHATLYWYQQILGQGPKLLIQFQNNGVVDDSQLPKDRFSAERLKGVDSTLKIQPAKLEDSAVYLCACSPNRDRKVFFGQGTRLTVV.

This clonotype showed up just once. Just one base apart from a much larger clone, this may be a read error. This chain joins TRBV5-5 and TRBJ2-3; D unresolved. The germline V gene encodes CDR1 SGHKS and CDR2 YYEKEE (reference sequence). This CDR3 is built from 16 residues. V lost 3 bases to trimming and J lost 6 bases, with 20 bases between them. The CDR3 nucleotides are TGTGCCAGCAGCTATCACATGAGACGAAGTGCGGATACGCAGTATTTT. This codes for CASSYHMRRSADTQYF.

This clonotype was observed many times. The chain links TRBV28 to TRBJ1-2; maybe TRBD1 (5 bases). The V end lost 5 bases, the J end lost 0 bases, and 10 bases lay between the germline ends. Germline V gene lookup returns CDR1 MDHEN and CDR2 SYDVKM. The CDR3 consists of 14 residues. Here the CDR3 reads CASSPGGTNYGYTF. The CDR3 nucleotides are TGTGCCAGCAGTCCCGGGGGAACTAACTATGGCTACACCTTC.

With respect to this clonotype: With a much larger clone just one base away, this may be a read error. V gene TRBV12-3 or TRBV12-4 combines with J gene TRBJ1-1, with 7 bases identical to TRBD1. The CDR3 spans 13 residues. CDR3 residues: CASSTSTGTEASF. The CDR3 DNA is TGTGCCAGCAGTACCTCGACAGGGACTGAAGCTTCCTTT.

As for this clonotype: One junction end disagrees with the germline gene, perhaps due to a read error. The rearrangement joins TRBV11-3 to TRBJ2-1; the D call may be TRBD1 or TRBD2 (6 bases each). The CDR3 has 15 amino acids. Germline CDR1 reads SGHNT; CDR2 reads YENEEA. The chain's CDR3 is CASNLGHGGNNEKFF. Here the CDR3 DNA reads TGTGCCAGCAACTTAGGGCACGGGGGCAACAATGAGAAGTTCTTC.

Ten or more counts support this clonotype. V gene TRBV20-1 combines with J gene TRBJ1-5; D gene ambiguous. The CDR3 runs to 12 residues. Trimming took off 6 bases at V and 3 bases at J, with 9 bases between the two ends. In germline, CDR1 is DFQATT, CDR2 SNEGSKA (reference sequence). Here the CDR3 DNA reads TGCAGTGCGTCCAGGAACAATCAGCCCCAGCATTTT. Its translation: CSASRNNQPQHF.

This clonotype was seen many times. V usage is TRBV10-1 and J usage is TRBJ2-2, with 9 bases aligning to TRBD1. The CDR3 is made up of 14 amino acids. Losses at the gene ends were 3 bases for V and 5 bases for J; bases not matched to a gene: 1. Germline lookup yields CDR1 WNHNN and CDR2 SYGVQD (reference sequence). CDR3 sequence reads: CASSEQGATGELFF. As DNA, the CDR3 is TGCGCCAGCAGTGAACAGGGGGCGACCGGGGAGCTGTTTTTT.